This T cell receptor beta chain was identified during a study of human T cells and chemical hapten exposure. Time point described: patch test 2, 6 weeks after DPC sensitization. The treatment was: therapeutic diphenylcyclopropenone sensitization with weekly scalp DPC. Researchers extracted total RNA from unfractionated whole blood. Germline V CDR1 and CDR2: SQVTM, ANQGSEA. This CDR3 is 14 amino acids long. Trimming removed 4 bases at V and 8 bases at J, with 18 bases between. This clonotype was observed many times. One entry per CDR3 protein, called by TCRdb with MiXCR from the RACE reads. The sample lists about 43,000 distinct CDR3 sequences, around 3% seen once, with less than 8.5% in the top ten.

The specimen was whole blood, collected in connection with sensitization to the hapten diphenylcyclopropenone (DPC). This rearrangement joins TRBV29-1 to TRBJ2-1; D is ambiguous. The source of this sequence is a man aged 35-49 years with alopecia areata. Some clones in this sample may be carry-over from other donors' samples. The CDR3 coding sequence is TGCAGCGTTGTAAAGCCAGTCACTACGGATGAGCAGTTCTTC. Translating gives CSVVKPVTTDEQFF.